Presented here are 11 T cell receptor beta chains from one specimen sequenced in a study of blood T cell repertoires in COVID-19. The data were produced by immunoSEQ multiplex PCR, yet TCRdb's version contains in-frame clones alone and is incomplete. There are around 200,000 clones in the sample; about 88% occur only once, and 0.72% lies in the top ten. The source material was peripheral blood. The source is a man aged 35 to 55 with acute or convalescent COVID-19.

The gene calls are TRBV19 and TRBJ2-5, with D uncertain. The germline gives CDR1 LNHDA, CDR2 SQIVND (reference sequence). Trimming stripped 5 bases from V and 2 bases from J, with 6 bases between. The CDR3 covers 12 residues. The CDR3 loop is CASSRLQETQYF. In nucleotides, the CDR3 is TGTGCCAGTAGTCGACTTCAAGAGACCCAGTACTTC.

V is TRBV19 and J is TRBJ2-5; perhaps TRBD1 as D (6 bases). The ends were cut back, 1 base at V and 1 base at J, with 13 bases in the middle. CDR3 size: 16 residues. The germline CDR1 and CDR2 sequences are LNHDA and SQIVND (reference sequence). The CDR3 loop is CASSIGGGQSQETQYF. The CDR3 nucleotides are TGTGCCAGTAGTATAGGGGGTGGACAGTCCCAAGAGACCCAGTACTTC.

V is TRBV20-1 and J is TRBJ1-1; D is possibly TRBD1 (6 bases). Germline assignment: CDR1 DFQATT and CDR2 SNEGSKA (reference sequence). V lost 5 bases and J lost 5, with 9 bases in between. The CDR3 has 11 amino acids. CDR3 sequence reads: CSARQGTEAFF. CDR3 in DNA: TGCAGTGCTCGGCAGGGGACTGAAGCTTTCTTT.

On this clone itself: The same CDR3 is also encoded by other DNA sequences in this sample. The rearrangement joins TRBV15 to TRBJ2-3, with 8 bases fitting TRBD1. Germline CDR1 and CDR2: LNHNV and YYDKDF (reference sequence). Trimming removed 1 base from V and 3 bases from J; junction bases left unmatched: 12. This CDR3 has 18 amino acids. The CDR3 nucleotides are TGTGCCACCAGCAGAGCTGGGGGACAGGCAGTGGGTACAGATACGCAGTATTTT. Translation gives CATSRAGGQAVGTDTQYF.

The chain uses TRBV6-5 and TRBJ2-7; 11 nucleotides agree with TRBD2. The germline gives CDR1 MNHEY, CDR2 SVGAGI. This CDR3 has 14 residues. V shed 10 bases and J 4 bases; nucleotides not matched to a gene: 9. In DNA form, the CDR3 reads TGTGCCATCCACCCCACTAGCGGGAGTTACGAGCAGTACTTC. The encoded protein is CAIHPTSGSYEQYF.

This clone was picked up a small number of times. This chain joins TRBV30 and TRBJ1-3, with D perhaps matching TRBD1 (5 bases). Trimming shortened V by 2 bases and J by 7 bases, and 9 bases separated the two germline ends. The CDR3 extends over 12 amino acids. Germline V gene lookup returns CDR1 GTSNPN and CDR2 SVGIG (reference sequence). The CDR3 DNA sequence: TGTGCCTGGAGTTGGGGGGAGAACACCATATATTTT. Translating it yields CAWSWGENTIYF.

The chain couples TRBV19 to TRBJ2-1, with 9 nucleotides matching TRBD1. Trimming at V came to 7 bases and at J to 4 bases, leaving 5 bases not matched to a gene. Germline CDR1 LNHDA, CDR2 SQIVND (reference sequence). The CDR3 loop spans 14 amino acids. CDR3 in DNA: TGTGCCAGTAAGCCGGGACAGGGATACAATGAGCAGTTCTTC. Protein: CASKPGQGYNEQFF.

The chain carries TRBV27 and TRBJ2-2; 7 bases match TRBD1. The CDR3 extends over 16 amino acids. Germline CDR1 reads MNHEY; CDR2 reads SMNVEV (reference sequence). J was trimmed by 2 bases and V by 4 bases; bases with no gene match: 7. CDR3 sequence: CASSSYRDSNTGELFF. The CDR3 bases are TGTGCCAGCAGTTCCTACCGGGACAGCAACACCGGGGAGCTGTTTTTT.

This sequence joins TRBV7-9 and TRBJ2-3; weak D call: TRBD1 (5 bases). CDR3 length: 15 residues. The germline gives CDR1 SEHNR, CDR2 FQNEAQ (reference sequence). V was shortened by 5 bases and J by 1 base, with 13 bases between the two germline ends. CDR3: CASSPRQGRTDTQYF. The CDR3 DNA reads as TGTGCCAGCAGCCCCCGGCAGGGCCGCACAGATACGCAGTATTTT.

The genes are TRBV4-2 and TRBJ2-1; D call uncertain. Trimming removed 0 bases from V and 7 bases from J, with 13 bases in between. Germline V gives CDR1 LGHNA, CDR2 YNFKEQ. The CDR3 has 15 residues. CDR3: CASSQDLQPFNEQFF. The DNA for the CDR3 is TGTGCCAGCAGCCAAGATCTACAGCCCTTTAATGAGCAGTTCTTC.

The CDR3 sequence is CASRRQGDEQYF. The CDR3 DNA sequence: TGTGCCAGCCGCCGACAGGGCGACGAGCAGTACTTC. The chain carries TRBV7-2 and TRBJ2-7, with 7 bases identical to TRBD1. J gave up 5 bases and V 8 bases, and 6 bases lay outside the gene matches. This CDR3 comprises 12 residues. Germline V gene sequence: CDR1 SGHTA, CDR2 FQGNSA.